The 21 T cell receptor beta chains presented below share a single source sample, sequenced in a study of Ad26.COV2.S vaccination and SARS-CoV-2 variants. Assay: immunoSEQ multiplex PCR; the TCRdb copy retains only in-frame clones and omits some. In the table there are about 350,000 clones, 75% to 90% of which are singletons. Treatment described: about 20 received Ad26.COV2.S at low or high dose, single or two shots; about 5 received placebo; per-sample allocation not given. After the first vaccine or placebo injection, samples were drawn on day 63. This specimen consisted of peripheral blood, obtained in a trial of Ad26.COV2.S vaccine versus placebo. Every receptor here comes from a person between 18 and 60 years old who received the Ad26.COV2.S COVID-19 vaccine or a placebo.

Points on this clone: Other nucleotide sequences in the sample specify the same CDR3. The chain links TRBV11-3 to TRBJ2-7; 11 nucleotides match TRBD2. The V gene's germline CDR1 is SGHNT and CDR2 YENEEA. The CDR3 extends over 14 amino acids. V lost 5 bases to trimming and J lost 3 bases; unmatched junction nucleotides: 3. The CDR3 sequence is CASSRTSGSYEQYF. DNA for the CDR3: TGTGCCAGCAGCCGAACTAGCGGGAGCTACGAGCAGTACTTC.

The rearrangement uses TRBV11-2 and TRBJ2-3; 11 nucleotides match TRBD2. The CDR3 sequence is 15 residues long. J gave up 4 bases and V 8 bases, and 8 bases lay outside the gene matches. CDR1 is SGHAT and CDR2 is FQNNGV in the germline V gene. The CDR3 here is CASGLYSGGADTQYF. CDR3 in DNA: TGTGCCAGCGGACTATATAGCGGGGGGGCAGATACGCAGTATTTT. The full variable domain, with the rest looked up from reference TRBV11-2 and TRBJ2-3, is EAGVAQSPRYKIIEKRQSVAFWCNPISGHATLYWYQQILGQGPKLLIQFQNNGVVDDSQLPKDRFSAERLKGVDSTLKIQPAKLEDSAVYLCASGLYSGGADTQYFGPGTRLTVL.

This clone occurred a few times. The CDR3 nucleotides are TGTGCCAGCAGAGAGAGACAGGGGCCAACCTACGAGCAGTACTTC. It yields the protein CASRERQGPTYEQYF. The chain carries TRBV3-1 (or the pseudogene TRBV3-2) and TRBJ2-7; TRBD1 matches 8 bases. V lost 6 bases to trimming and J lost 2 bases; unmatched junction nucleotides: 9. The CDR3 contains 15 residues. Germline V gene lookup returns CDR1 LGHDT and CDR2 YNNKEL (reference sequence).

This chain links TRBV5-4 with TRBJ1-1; a possible D gene is TRBD1 (6 bases). The CDR3 is 14 amino acids. With 4 bases removed from V and 5 bases from J, the gap between germline ends came to 15 bases. In germline, CDR1 is SGHNT, CDR2 YYREEE (reference sequence). CDR3 protein: CASSTELQGTEAFF. DNA of the CDR3: TGTGCCAGCAGCACCGAACTACAGGGTACTGAAGCTTTCTTT.

The chain couples TRBV5-6 to TRBJ2-7; no reliable D call. Germline assignment: CDR1 SGHDT and CDR2 YYEEEE. The CDR3 is 12 amino acids. The germline V and J ends were trimmed by 0 bases and 6 bases, with 7 bases remaining between them. The CDR3 DNA is TGTGCCAGCAGCTTGGTTATGGGCGAGCAGTACTTC. It codes for CASSLVMGEQYF.

V and J are TRBV6-1 and TRBJ1-2, with TRBD1 as a possible D gene (5 bases). V dropped 2 bases and J dropped 4 bases, with 11 bases sitting between them. This CDR3 has 14 amino acids. Germline loops: CDR1 MNHNS, CDR2 SASEGT. The CDR3 coding sequence is TGTGCCAGCAGTGAATCTGTGGGGGTCTATGGCTACACCTTC. As protein: CASSESVGVYGYTF.

The chain employs TRBV4-3 and TRBJ1-6, with a tentative D call TRBD1 (5 bases). Trimming removed 1 base from V and 0 bases from J, with 13 bases in between. In germline, CDR1 is LGHNA, CDR2 YSLEER. This CDR3 is 18 amino acids long. The CDR3, as DNA: TGCGCCAGCAGCCAAGGTCGGGACGTGAGCTCCTATAATTCACCCCTCCACTTT. Its protein product is CASSQGRDVSSYNSPLHF.

CDR3 sequence (DNA): TGCGCCACCATACTCGCGCGGCAGGACTATGGCTACACCTTC. This encodes CATILARQDYGYTF. The chain recombines TRBV10-1 with TRBJ1-2; no clear D gene. Trimming removed 10 bases from V and 3 bases from J, with 18 bases in between. Germline V CDR1 and CDR2: WNHNN, SYGVQD (reference sequence). The CDR3 sequence is 14 residues long.

The chain couples TRBV12-3 or TRBV12-4 to TRBJ1-1; tentatively, D is TRBD1 (5 bases). CDR3 length: 13 residues. The V gene lost 0 bases and the J gene lost 6 bases, with 8 bases spanning the gap. CDR3 residues: CASSLAPGAEAFF. Written as DNA, the CDR3 is TGTGCCAGCAGTTTAGCGCCGGGGGCTGAAGCTTTCTTT.

The chain carries TRBV10-3 and TRBJ2-1; a possible D gene is TRBD1 (5 bases). This CDR3 region has 17 residues. Germline V gene sequence: CDR1 ENHRY, CDR2 SYGVKD. Trimming removed 9 bases at V and 5 bases at J, with 26 bases between. For the CDR3, the DNA is TGTGCCATGGCCCTTTCTGGGGCAGCAGGGTCGAACAATGAGCAGTTCTTC. It yields the protein CAMALSGAAGSNNEQFF.

The CDR3, as DNA: TGTGCCAGCAGCCGGGACAGGGAAAATGAGCAGTTCTTC. It yields the protein CASSRDRENEQFF. The chain has TRBV2 and TRBJ2-1; 9 bases line up with TRBD1. With V trimmed by 6 bases and J by 7 bases, 4 bases remained unmatched. The germline CDR1 and CDR2 sequences are SNHLY and FYNNEI. The length of the CDR3 is 13 residues.

This clone showed up just a few times. The chain is built from TRBV2 and TRBJ1-4; D is undetermined. The CDR3 totals 14 residues. The V end lost 6 bases, the J end lost 8 bases, and 16 bases lay between the germline ends. Germline assignment: CDR1 SNHLY and CDR2 FYNNEI. For the CDR3, the DNA is TGTGCCAGCAGGATGGAGAGCTACTCCGAAAAACTGTTTTTT. It specifies CASRMESYSEKLFF.

This rearrangement joins TRBV20-1 to TRBJ2-1; D possibly corresponds to TRBD1 (6 bases). Trimming left V 3 bases short and J 10 bases short, with 10 bases between. This CDR3 is built from 11 residues. Germline CDR1 DFQATT, CDR2 SNEGSKA (reference sequence). DNA for the CDR3: TGCAGTGCTAGGCACGGGACAGAGCAGTTCTTC. It is translated as CSARHGTEQFF.

This clone has just one count. The chain couples TRBV30 to TRBJ2-1; D may be TRBD2 (6 bases). The CDR3 is 15 amino acids. Per germline, CDR1 GTSNPN and CDR2 SVGIG (reference sequence). With 4 bases removed from V and 6 bases from J, the gap between germline ends came to 19 bases. CDR3 protein: CAWNQDPRDGNEQFF. The CDR3 DNA follows: TGTGCCTGGAATCAGGACCCGCGGGACGGCAATGAGCAGTTCTTC.

Written as DNA, the CDR3 is TGCGCCAGCAGCCAAGATCCAGGGGTTGACCCTCAGTACTTC. It encodes CASSQDPGVDPQYF. The chain recombines TRBV4-1 with TRBJ2-4, with a possible D match to TRBD1 (6 bases). CDR1 and CDR2 from the germline V gene are MGHRA and YSYEKL. The CDR3 runs 14 residues. V was trimmed by 0 bases and J by 12 bases, leaving 15 bases between them.

The chain combines TRBV4-2 with TRBJ2-7, with TRBD1 identical over 12 bases. CDR1 is LGHNA, CDR2 YNFKEQ, per germline. This CDR3 is 15 amino acids long. The V segment lost 3 bases and the J segment 5 bases; nucleotides outside the gene matches: 5. As DNA, the CDR3 is TGTGCCAGCAGCCAGAGGGACAGGGGGCCGGACGAGCAGTACTTC. Protein: CASSQRDRGPDEQYF.

This clone was counted a single time. The chain links TRBV30 to TRBJ2-3; D not certain. Germline V CDR1 and CDR2: GTSNPN, SVGIG (reference sequence). The CDR3 totals 13 residues. V was shortened by 3 bases and J by 0 bases, with 7 bases between the two germline ends. Here the CDR3 DNA reads TGTGCCTGGAGGGCGGCTAGCACAGATACGCAGTATTTT. Its translation is CAWRAASTDTQYF.

This sequence joins TRBV15 and TRBJ1-1; D call uncertain. Looked up from germline, CDR1 is LNHNV and CDR2 is YYDKDF (reference sequence). CDR3 length equals 17 residues. The V end lost 3 bases, the J end lost 6 bases, and 23 bases lay between the germline ends. The CDR3 sequence is CATSSEDAAIYIPEAFF. DNA of the CDR3: TGTGCCACCAGCAGTGAAGACGCGGCAATTTATATCCCTGAAGCTTTCTTT.

This clone was seen just once. This chain uses TRBV7-3 with TRBJ2-1, with a weak D call TRBD2 (6 bases). Looked up from germline, CDR1 is SGHTA and CDR2 is FQGTGA. V lost 5 bases, J lost 5 bases, and 16 bases lay in between. This CDR3 spans 15 amino acids. CDR3: CASSRDLPPDNEQFF. CDR3 DNA: TGTGCCAGCAGCCGGGACTTACCCCCCGACAATGAGCAGTTCTTC. Based on the CDR3 plus reference TRBV7-3 and TRBJ2-1, the full variable domain is GAGVSQTPSNKVTEKGKYVELRCDPISGHTALYWYRQSLGQGPEFLIYFQGTGAADDSGLPNDRFFAVRPEGSVSTLKIQRTERGDSAVYLCASSRDLPPDNEQFFGPGTRLTVL.

The V gene is TRBV10-3, the J gene TRBJ1-3, with a weak D call TRBD1 (5 bases). Germline CDR1 ENHRY, CDR2 SYGVKD. The CDR3 covers 12 residues. V was cut by 6 bases and J by 4 bases, with 7 bases left in between. Written as DNA, the CDR3 is TGTGCCATCAGCGACAGCGGAAACACCATATATTTT. It yields the protein CAISDSGNTIYF.

The chain couples TRBV28 to TRBJ1-5, with D tentatively TRBD1 (5 bases). From germline, CDR1 is MDHEN and CDR2 SYDVKM. Trimming stripped 1 base from V and 2 bases from J, with 12 bases between. CDR3 size: 16 residues. CDR3 residues: CASSLYGQGRNQPQHF. As DNA, the CDR3 is TGTGCCAGCAGTTTATATGGGCAGGGCCGCAATCAGCCCCAGCATTTT.